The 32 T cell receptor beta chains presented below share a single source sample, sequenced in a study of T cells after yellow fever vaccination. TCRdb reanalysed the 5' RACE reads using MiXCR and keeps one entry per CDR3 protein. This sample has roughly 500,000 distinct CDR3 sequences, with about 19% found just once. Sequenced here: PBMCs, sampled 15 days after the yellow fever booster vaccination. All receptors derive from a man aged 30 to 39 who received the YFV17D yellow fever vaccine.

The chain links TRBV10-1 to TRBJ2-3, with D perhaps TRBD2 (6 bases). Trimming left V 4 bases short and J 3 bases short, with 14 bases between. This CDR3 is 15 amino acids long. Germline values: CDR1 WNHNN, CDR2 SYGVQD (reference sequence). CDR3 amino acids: CASSGTGVVTDTQYF. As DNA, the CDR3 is TGCGCCAGCAGTGGTACGGGAGTAGTAACAGATACGCAGTATTTT.

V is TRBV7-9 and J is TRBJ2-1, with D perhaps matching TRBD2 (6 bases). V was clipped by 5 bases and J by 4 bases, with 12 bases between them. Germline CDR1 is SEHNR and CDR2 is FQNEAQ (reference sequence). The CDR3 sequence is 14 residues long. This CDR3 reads CASSHSGFYNEQFF. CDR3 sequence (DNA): TGTGCCAGCAGCCATAGCGGTTTTTACAATGAGCAGTTCTTC. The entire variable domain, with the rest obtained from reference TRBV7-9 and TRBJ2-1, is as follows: DTGVSQNPRHKITKRGQNVTFRCDPISEHNRLYWYRQTLGQGPEFLTYFQNEAQLEKSRLLSDRFSAERPKGSFSTLEIQRTEQGDSAMYLCASSHSGFYNEQFFGPGTRLTVL.

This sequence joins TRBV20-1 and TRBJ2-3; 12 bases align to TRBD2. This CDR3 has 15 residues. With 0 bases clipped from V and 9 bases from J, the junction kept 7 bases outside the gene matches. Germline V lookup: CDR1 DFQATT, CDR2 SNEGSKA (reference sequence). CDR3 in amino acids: CSARDPTSGRQTQYF. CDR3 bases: TGCAGTGCTAGAGATCCGACTAGCGGGAGACAGACGCAGTATTTT.

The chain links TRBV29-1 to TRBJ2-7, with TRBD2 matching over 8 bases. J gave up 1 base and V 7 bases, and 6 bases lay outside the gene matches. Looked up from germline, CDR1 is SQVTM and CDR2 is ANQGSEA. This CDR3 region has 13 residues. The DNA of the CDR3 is TGCAGCGCGCTAGCGGGCAATTCCTACGAGCAGTACTTC. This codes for CSALAGNSYEQYF.

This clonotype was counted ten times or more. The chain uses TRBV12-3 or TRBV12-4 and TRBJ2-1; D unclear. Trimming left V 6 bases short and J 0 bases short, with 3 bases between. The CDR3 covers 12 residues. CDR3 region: CASRASYNEQFF. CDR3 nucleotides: TGTGCCAGCAGGGCCTCCTACAATGAGCAGTTCTTC.

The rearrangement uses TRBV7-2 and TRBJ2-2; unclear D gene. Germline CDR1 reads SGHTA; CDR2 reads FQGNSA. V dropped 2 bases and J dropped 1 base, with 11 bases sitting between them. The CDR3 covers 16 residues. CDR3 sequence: CASSLKIPRNTGELFF. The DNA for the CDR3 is TGTGCCAGCAGCTTAAAGATACCAAGGAACACCGGGGAGCTGTTTTTT. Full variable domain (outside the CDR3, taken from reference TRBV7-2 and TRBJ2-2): GAGVSQSPSNKVTEKGKDVELRCDPISGHTALYWYRQSLGQGLEFLIYFQGNSAPDKSGLPSDRFSAERTGGSVSTLTIQRTQQEDSAVYLCASSLKIPRNTGELFFGEGSRLTVL.

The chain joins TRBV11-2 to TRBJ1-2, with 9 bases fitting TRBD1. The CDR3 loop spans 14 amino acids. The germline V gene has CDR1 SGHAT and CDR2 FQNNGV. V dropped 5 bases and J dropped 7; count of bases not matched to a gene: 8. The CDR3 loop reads CASSGTGTGFGYTF. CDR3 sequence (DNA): TGTGCCAGCAGCGGAACCGGGACAGGGTTTGGCTACACCTTC.

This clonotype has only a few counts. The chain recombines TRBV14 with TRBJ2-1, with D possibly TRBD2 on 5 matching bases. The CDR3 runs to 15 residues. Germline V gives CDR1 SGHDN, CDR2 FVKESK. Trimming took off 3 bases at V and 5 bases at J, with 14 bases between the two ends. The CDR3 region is CASSHLAGVNNEQFF. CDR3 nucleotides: TGTGCCAGCAGCCATCTAGCCGGGGTTAACAATGAGCAGTTCTTC.

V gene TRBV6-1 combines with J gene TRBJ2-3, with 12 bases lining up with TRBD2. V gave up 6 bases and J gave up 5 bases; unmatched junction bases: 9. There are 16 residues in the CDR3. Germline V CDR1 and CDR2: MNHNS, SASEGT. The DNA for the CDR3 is TGTGCCAGCAGACAGACTAGCGGGAGTAGGGTAGATACGCAGTATTTT. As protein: CASRQTSGSRVDTQYF.

The CDR3 coding sequence is TGTGCCAGCAGTTATATAGGGGTAAATGCAGATACGCAGTATTTT. It is translated as CASSYIGVNADTQYF. The V and J genes are TRBV6-5 and TRBJ2-3; D might be TRBD1 (5 bases). Trimming took off 3 bases at V and 4 bases at J, with 14 bases between the two ends. This CDR3 has 15 residues. CDR1 MNHEY and CDR2 SVGAGI come from the germline V gene.

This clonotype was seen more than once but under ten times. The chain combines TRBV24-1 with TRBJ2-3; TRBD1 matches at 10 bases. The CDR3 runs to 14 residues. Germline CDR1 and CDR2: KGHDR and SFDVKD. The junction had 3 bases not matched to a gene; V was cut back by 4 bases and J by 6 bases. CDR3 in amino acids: CATSEGTGVDTQYF. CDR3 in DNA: TGTGCCACCAGTGAGGGGACAGGGGTGGATACGCAGTATTTT.

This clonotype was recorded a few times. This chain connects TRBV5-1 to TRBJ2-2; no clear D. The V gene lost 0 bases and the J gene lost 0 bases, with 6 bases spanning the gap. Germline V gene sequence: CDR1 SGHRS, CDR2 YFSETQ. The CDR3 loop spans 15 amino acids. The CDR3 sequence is CASSLGVPNTGELFF. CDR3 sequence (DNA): TGCGCCAGCAGCTTGGGCGTACCGAACACCGGGGAGCTGTTTTTT.

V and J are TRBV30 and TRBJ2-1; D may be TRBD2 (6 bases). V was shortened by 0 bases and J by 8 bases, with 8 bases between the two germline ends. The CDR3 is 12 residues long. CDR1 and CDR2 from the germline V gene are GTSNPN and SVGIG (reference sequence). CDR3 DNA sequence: TGTGCCTGGAGTGTACTAGCCCATGAGCAGTTCTTC. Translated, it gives CAWSVLAHEQFF.

The CDR3, as DNA: TGTGCCATCAGAGGACCGTCTGGACTGAACAATGAGCAGTTCTTC. Protein product: CAIRGPSGLNNEQFF. The V call is TRBV10-3, the J call TRBJ2-1; maybe TRBD2 (5 bases). This CDR3 region has 15 residues. Trimming removed 6 bases from V and 5 bases from J, with 17 bases in between. Per the germline V gene, CDR1 is ENHRY and CDR2 is SYGVKD.

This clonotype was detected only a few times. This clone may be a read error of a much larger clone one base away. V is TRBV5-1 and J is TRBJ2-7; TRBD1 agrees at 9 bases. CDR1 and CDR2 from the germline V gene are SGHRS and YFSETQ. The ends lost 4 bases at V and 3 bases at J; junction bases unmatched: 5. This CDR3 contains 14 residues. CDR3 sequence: CASSTRTGVYEQYF. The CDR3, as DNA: TGCGCCAGCAGCACCAGGACAGGGGTCTACGAGCAGTACTTC.

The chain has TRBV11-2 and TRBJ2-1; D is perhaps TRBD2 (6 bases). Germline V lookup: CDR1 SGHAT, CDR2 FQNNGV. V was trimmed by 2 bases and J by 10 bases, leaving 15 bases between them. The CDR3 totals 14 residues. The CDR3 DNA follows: TGTGCCAGCAGCTTAATAGAGCGGGTCGGGGAGCAGTTCTTC. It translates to CASSLIERVGEQFF.

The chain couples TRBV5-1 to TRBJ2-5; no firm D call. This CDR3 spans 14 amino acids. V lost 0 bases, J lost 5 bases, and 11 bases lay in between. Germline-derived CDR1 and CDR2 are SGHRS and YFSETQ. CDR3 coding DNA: TGCGCCAGCAGCTTGGATCGGCTTGGGGAGACCCAGTACTTC. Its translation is CASSLDRLGETQYF.

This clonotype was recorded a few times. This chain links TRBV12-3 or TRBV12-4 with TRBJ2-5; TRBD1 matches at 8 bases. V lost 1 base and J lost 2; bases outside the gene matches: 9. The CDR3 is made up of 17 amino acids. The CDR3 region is CASSLVFRTGLQETQYF. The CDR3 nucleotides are TGTGCCAGCAGTTTAGTGTTTAGGACAGGGCTACAAGAGACCCAGTACTTC.

The CDR3 region has the DNA TGTGCCAGCAGCGGCACAGGGAGGGGCGGGGAGCTGTTTTTT. Its protein product is CASSGTGRGGELFF. V gene TRBV7-9 combines with J gene TRBJ2-2, with D possibly TRBD2 on 7 matching bases. V was pared by 5 bases and J by 7 bases, with 14 bases between. Germline lookup yields CDR1 SEHNR and CDR2 FQNEAQ (reference sequence). The CDR3 has 14 residues.

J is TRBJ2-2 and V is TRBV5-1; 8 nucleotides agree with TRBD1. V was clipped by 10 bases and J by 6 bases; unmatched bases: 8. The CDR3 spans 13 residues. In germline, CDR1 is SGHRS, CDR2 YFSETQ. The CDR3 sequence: CASGQGGAGELFF. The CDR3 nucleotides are TGCGCCTCAGGACAGGGAGGCGCCGGGGAGCTGTTTTTT.

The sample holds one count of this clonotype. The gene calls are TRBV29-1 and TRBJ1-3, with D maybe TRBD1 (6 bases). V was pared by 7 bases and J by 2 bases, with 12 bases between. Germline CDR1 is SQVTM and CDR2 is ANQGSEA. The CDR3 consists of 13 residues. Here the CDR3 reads CSGVQGTGNTIYF. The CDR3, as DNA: TGCAGCGGAGTACAGGGAACTGGAAACACCATATATTTT.

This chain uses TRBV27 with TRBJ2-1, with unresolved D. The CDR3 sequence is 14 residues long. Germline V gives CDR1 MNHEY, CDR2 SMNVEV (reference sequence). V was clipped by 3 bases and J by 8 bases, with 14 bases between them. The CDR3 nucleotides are TGTGCCAGCAGTTTCACCTCCGACCGGGATGAGCAGTTCTTC. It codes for CASSFTSDRDEQFF.

Here the CDR3 reads CASSLQTSTDTQYF. The CDR3 DNA follows: TGCGCCAGCAGCCTCCAGACTAGCACAGATACGCAGTATTTT. The V call is TRBV5-1, the J call TRBJ2-3, with D unresolved. The CDR3 loop spans 14 amino acids. Trimming removed 4 bases at V and 0 bases at J, with 9 bases between. Germline V gene sequence: CDR1 SGHRS, CDR2 YFSETQ.

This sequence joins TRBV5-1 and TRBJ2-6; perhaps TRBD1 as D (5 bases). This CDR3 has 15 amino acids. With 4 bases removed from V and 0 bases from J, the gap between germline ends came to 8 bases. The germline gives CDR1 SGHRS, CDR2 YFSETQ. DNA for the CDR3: TGCGCCAGCAGCCTGGACATCTCTGGGGCCAACGTCCTGACTTTC. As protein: CASSLDISGANVLTF.

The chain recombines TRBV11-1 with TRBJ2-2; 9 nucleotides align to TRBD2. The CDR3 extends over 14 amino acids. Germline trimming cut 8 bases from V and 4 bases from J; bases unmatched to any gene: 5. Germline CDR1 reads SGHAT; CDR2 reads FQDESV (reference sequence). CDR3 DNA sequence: TGTGCCAGCGTTAGCGGGAGACCCACCGGGGAGCTGTTTTTT. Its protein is CASVSGRPTGELFF.

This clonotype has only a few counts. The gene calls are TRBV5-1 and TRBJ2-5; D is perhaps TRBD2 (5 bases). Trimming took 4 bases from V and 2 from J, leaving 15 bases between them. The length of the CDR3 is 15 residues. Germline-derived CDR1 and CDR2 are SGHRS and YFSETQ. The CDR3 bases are TGCGCCAGCAGCGCTGGCCAGTGGGAGCAAGAGACCCAGTACTTC. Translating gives CASSAGQWEQETQYF.

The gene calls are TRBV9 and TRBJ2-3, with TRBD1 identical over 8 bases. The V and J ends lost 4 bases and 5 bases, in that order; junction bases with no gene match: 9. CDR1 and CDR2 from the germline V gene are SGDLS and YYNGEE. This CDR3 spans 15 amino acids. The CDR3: CASSSSADRGDTQYF. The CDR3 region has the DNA TGTGCCAGCAGCTCCTCAGCCGACAGGGGAGATACGCAGTATTTT.

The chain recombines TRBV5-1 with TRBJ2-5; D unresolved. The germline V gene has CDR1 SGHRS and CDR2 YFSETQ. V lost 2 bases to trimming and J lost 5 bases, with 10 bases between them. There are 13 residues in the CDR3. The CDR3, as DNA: TGCGCCAGCAGCTTTGATAATATTGAGACCCAGTACTTC. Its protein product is CASSFDNIETQYF.

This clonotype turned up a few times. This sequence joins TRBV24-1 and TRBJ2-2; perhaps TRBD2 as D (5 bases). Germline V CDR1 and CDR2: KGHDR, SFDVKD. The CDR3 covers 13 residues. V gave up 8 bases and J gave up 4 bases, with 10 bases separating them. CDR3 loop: CATNSGVTGELFF. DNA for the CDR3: TGTGCCACCAACAGCGGCGTCACCGGGGAGCTGTTTTTT.

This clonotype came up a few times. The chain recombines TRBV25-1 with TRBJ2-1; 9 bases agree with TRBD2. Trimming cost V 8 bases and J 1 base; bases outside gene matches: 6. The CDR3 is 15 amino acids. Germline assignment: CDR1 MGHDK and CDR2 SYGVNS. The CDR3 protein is CASHPSGTSYNEQFF. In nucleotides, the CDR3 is TGTGCCAGCCACCCTAGCGGGACTTCCTACAATGAGCAGTTCTTC.

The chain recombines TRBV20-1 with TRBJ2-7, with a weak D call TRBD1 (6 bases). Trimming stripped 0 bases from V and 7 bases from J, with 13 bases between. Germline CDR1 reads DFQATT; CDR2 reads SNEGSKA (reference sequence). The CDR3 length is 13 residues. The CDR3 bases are TGCAGTGCTAGAGATCTGCAGGGGCGGGAGCAGTACTTC. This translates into CSARDLQGREQYF.

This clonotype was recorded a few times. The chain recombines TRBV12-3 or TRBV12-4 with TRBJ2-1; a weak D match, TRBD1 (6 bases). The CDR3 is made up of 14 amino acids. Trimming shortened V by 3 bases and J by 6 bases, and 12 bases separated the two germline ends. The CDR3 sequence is CASSLGHVGNEQFF. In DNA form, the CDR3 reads TGTGCCAGCAGTTTGGGACACGTAGGCAATGAGCAGTTCTTC.